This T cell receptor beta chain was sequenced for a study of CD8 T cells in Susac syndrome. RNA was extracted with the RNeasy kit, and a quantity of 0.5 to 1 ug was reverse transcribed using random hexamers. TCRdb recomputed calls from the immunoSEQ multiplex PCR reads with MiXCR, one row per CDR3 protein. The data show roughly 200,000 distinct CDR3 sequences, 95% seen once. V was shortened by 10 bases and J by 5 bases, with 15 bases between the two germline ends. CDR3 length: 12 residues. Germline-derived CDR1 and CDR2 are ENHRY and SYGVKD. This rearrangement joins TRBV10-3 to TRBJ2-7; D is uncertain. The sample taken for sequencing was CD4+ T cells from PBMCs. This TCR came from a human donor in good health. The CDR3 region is CATSHGVHEQYF. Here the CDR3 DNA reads TGTGCCACCTCACATGGGGTCCACGAGCAGTACTTC.